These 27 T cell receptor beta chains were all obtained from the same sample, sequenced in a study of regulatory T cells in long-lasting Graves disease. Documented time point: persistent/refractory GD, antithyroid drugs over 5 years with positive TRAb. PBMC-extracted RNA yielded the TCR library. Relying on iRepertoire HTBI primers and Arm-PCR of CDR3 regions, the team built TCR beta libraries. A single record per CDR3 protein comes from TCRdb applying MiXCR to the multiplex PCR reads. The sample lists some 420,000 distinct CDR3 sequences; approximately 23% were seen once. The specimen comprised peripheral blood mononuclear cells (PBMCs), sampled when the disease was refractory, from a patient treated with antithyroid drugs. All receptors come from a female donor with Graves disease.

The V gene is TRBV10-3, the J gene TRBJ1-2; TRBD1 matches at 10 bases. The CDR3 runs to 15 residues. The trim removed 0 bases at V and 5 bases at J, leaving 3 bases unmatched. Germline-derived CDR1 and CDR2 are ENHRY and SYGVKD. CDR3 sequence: CAISESKDRGYGYTF. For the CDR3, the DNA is TGTGCCATCAGTGAGTCGAAGGACAGGGGGTATGGCTACACCTTC.

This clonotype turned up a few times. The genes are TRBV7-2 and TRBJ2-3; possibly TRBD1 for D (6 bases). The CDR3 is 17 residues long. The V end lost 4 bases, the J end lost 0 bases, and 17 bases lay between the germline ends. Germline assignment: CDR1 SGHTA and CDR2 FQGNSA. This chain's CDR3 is CASSSPPGHDSTDTQYF. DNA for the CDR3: TGTGCCAGCAGCTCACCCCCGGGACACGATAGCACAGATACGCAGTATTTT.

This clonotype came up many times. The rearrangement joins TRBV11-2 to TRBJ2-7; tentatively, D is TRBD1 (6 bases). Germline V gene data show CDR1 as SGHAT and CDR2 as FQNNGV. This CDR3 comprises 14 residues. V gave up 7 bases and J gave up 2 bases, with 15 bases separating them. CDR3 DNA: TGTGCCAGCACTAATCGGGACAACCCCTACGAGCAGTACTTC. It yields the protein CASTNRDNPYEQYF.

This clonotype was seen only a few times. As DNA, the CDR3 is TGCGCCAGCAGCATGGGACAGCTGGAGACCCAGTACTTC. Translated: CASSMGQLETQYF. This rearrangement joins TRBV5-1 to TRBJ2-5; 7 bases match TRBD1. Germline V gives CDR1 SGHRS, CDR2 YFSETQ. Germline trimming cut 4 bases from V and 5 bases from J; bases unmatched to any gene: 5. CDR3 length: 13 residues.

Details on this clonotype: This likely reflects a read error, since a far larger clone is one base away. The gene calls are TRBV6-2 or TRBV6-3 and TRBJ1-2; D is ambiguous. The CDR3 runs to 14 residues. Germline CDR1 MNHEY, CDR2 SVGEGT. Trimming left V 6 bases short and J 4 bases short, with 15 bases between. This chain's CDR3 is CASRSGRGAYGYTF. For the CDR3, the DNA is TGTGCCAGCAGATCCGGACGGGGTGCCTATGGCTACACCTTC.

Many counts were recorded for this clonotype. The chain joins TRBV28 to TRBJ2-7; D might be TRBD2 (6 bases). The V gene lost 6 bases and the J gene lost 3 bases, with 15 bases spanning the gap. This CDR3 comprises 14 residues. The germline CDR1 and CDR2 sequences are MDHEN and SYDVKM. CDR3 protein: CASRSTGVSYEQYF. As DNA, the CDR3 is TGTGCCAGCAGGTCTACGGGAGTTAGCTACGAGCAGTACTTC.

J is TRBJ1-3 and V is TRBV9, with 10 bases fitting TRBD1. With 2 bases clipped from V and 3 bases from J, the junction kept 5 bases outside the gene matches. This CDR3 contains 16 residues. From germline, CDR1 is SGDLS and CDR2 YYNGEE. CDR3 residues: CASSVTGTGVGNTIYF. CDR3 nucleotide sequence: TGTGCCAGCAGCGTGACCGGGACAGGGGTTGGAAACACCATATATTTT.

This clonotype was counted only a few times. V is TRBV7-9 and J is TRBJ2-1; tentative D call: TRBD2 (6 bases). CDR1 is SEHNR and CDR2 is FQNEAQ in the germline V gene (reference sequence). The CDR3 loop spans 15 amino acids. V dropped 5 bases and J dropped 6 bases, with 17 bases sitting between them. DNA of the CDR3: TGTGCCAGCAGCCGGGACTCCCTACCGGCCAATGAGCAGTTCTTC. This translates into CASSRDSLPANEQFF.

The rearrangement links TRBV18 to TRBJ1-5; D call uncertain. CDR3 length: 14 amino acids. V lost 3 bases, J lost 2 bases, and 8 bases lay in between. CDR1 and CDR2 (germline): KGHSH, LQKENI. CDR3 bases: TGTGCCAGCTCACCGACCCCGGGCAATCAGCCCCAGCATTTT. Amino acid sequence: CASSPTPGNQPQHF.

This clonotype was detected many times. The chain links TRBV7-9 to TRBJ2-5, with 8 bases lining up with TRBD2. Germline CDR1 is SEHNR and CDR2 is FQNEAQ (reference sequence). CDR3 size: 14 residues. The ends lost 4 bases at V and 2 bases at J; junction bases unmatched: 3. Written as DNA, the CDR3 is TGTGCCAGCAGCTCAGGGACTAGTCAAGAGACCCAGTACTTC. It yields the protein CASSSGTSQETQYF.

CDR3: CASFRAGANVLTF. The CDR3 nucleotides read TGTGCCAGCTTCCGGGCTGGGGCCAACGTCCTGACTTTC. The J gene is TRBJ2-6, the V gene TRBV19; D uncertain. The CDR3 extends over 13 amino acids. Deletions cut 9 bases from V and 2 bases from J, with 8 bases between. In germline, CDR1 is LNHDA, CDR2 SQIVND (reference sequence).

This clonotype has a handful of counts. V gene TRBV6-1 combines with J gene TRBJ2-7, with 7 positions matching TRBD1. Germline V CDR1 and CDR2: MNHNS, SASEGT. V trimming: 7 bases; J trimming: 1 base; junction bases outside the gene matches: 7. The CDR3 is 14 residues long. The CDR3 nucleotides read TGTGCCAGCACCCCAGGGGGTGGGTCCTACGAGCAGTACTTC. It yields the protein CASTPGGGSYEQYF.

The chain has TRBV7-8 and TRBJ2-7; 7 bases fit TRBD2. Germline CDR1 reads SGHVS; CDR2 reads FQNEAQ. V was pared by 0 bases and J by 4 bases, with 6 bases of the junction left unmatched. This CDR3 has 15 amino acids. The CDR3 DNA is TGTGCCAGCAGCTTAGCTCCTAGCGGAAGTTACGAGCAGTACTTC. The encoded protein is CASSLAPSGSYEQYF.

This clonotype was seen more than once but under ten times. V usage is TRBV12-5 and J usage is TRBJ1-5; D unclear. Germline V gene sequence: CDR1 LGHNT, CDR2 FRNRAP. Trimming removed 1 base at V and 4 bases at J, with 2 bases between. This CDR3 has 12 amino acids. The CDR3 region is CASGLANQPQHF. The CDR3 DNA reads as TGTGCTAGTGGTTTGGCAAATCAGCCCCAGCATTTT.

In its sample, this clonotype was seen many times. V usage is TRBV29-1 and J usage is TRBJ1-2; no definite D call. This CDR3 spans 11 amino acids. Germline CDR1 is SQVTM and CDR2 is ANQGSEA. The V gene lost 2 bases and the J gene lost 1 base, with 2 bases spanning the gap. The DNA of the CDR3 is TGCAGCGTTGAATTTAACTATGGCTACACCTTC. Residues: CSVEFNYGYTF.

The CDR3 reads CASSPRQNLGLEQYF. The DNA for the CDR3 is TGCGCCAGCAGCCCGCGACAGAACCTGGGGTTGGAGCAGTACTTC. The chain combines TRBV5-1 with TRBJ2-7, with D perhaps matching TRBD1 (5 bases). This CDR3 contains 15 residues. Trimming stripped 4 bases from V and 7 bases from J, with 21 bases between. Per the germline V gene, CDR1 is SGHRS and CDR2 is YFSETQ.

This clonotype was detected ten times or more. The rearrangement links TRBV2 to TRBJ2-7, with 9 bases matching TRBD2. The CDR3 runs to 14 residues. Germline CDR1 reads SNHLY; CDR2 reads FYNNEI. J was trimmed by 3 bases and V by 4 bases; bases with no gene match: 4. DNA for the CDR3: TGTGCCAGCAGTGCCCTAGCGGGGAACTACGAGCAGTACTTC. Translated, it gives CASSALAGNYEQYF.

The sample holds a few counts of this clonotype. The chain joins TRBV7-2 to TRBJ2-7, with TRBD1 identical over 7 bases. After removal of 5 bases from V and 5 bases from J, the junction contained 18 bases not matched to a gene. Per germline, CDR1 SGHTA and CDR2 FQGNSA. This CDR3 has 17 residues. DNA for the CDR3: TGTGCCAGCAGCCCACGTTGGGGTGGACAGGTCCCTCACGAGCAGTACTTC. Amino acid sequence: CASSPRWGGQVPHEQYF.

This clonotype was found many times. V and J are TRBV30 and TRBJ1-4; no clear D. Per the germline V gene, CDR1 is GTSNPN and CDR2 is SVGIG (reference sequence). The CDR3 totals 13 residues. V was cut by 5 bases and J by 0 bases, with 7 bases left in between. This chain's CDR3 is CAWGRSTNEKLFF. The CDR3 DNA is TGTGCCTGGGGACGGTCAACTAATGAAAAACTGTTTTTT.

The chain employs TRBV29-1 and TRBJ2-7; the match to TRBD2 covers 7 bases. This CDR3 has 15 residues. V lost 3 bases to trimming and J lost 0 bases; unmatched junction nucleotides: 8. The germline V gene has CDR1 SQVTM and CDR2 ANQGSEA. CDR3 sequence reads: CSVDLSGGNSYEQYF. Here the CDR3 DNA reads TGCAGCGTTGACCTTTCCGGGGGGAACTCCTACGAGCAGTACTTC.

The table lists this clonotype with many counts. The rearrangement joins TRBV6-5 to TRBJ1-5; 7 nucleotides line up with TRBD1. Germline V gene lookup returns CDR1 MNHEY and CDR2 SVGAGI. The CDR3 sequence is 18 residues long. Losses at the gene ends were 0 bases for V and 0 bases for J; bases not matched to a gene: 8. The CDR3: CASSYSSSTGYSNQPQHF. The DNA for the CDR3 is TGTGCCAGCAGTTACTCTTCCTCGACAGGGTATAGCAATCAGCCCCAGCATTTT.

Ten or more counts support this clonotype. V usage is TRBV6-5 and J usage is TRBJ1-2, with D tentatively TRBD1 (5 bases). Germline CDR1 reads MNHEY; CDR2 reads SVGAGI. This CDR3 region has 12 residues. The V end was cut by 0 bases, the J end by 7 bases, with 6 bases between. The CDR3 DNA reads TGTGCCAGCAGTTACTCCAGGGTTGGCTACACCTTC. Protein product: CASSYSRVGYTF.

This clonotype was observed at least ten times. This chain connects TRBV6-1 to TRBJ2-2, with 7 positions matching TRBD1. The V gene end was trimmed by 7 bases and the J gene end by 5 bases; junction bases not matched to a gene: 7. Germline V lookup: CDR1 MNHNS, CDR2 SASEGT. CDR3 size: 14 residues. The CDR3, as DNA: TGTGCCAGCAATTCCCTACAGGGGACCGGGGAGCTGTTTTTT. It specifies CASNSLQGTGELFF.

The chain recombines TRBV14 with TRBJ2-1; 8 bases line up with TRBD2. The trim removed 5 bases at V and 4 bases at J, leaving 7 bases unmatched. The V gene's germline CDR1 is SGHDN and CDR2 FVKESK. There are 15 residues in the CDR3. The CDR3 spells CASSIVSGGYNEQFF. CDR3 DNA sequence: TGTGCCAGCAGCATCGTCAGCGGGGGTTACAATGAGCAGTTCTTC.

This CDR3 is CASSHRTGGDEQYF. In DNA, the CDR3 is TGTGCCAGCAGCCATAGGACAGGGGGTGACGAGCAGTACTTC. The chain carries TRBV27 and TRBJ2-7; 10 nucleotides agree with TRBD1. After removal of 6 bases from V and 5 bases from J, the junction contained 7 bases not matched to a gene. CDR3 size: 14 residues. Looked up from germline, CDR1 is MNHEY and CDR2 is SMNVEV (reference sequence).

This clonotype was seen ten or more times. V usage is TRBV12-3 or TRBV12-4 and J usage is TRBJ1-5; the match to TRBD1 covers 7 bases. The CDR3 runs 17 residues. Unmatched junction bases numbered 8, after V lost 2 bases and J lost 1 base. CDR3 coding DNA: TGTGCCAGCAGTTTAATAGGACAGGAGGGCAGCAATCAGCCCCAGCATTTT. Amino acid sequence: CASSLIGQEGSNQPQHF.

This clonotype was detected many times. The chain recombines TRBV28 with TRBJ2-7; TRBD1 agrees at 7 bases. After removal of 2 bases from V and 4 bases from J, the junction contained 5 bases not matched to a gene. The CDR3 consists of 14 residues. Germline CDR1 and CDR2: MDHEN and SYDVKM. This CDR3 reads CASSLTGVRYEQYF. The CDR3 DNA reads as TGTGCCAGCAGTTTAACAGGGGTACGTTACGAGCAGTACTTC.